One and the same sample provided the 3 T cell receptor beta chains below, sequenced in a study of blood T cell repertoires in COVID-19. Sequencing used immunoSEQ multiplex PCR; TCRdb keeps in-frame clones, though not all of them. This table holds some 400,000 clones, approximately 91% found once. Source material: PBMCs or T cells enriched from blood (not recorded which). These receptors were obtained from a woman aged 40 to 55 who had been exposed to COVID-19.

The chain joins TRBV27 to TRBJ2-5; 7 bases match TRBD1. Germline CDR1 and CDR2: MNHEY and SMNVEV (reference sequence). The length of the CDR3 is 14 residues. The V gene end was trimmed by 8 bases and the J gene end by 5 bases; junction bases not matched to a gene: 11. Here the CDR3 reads CASRPVAGGETQYF. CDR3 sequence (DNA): TGTGCCAGCCGCCCGGTGGCAGGGGGTGAGACCCAGTACTTC.

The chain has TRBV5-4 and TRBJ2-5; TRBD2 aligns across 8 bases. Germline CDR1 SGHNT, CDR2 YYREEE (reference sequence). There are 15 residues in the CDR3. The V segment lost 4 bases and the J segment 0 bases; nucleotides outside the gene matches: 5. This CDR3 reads CASSKASGYQETQYF. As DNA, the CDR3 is TGTGCCAGCAGCAAGGCTAGCGGGTACCAAGAGACCCAGTACTTC.

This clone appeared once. The CDR3 DNA sequence: TGTGCCAGCAGGCCGTTCACTAGCGGCCCGGGGACCCAGTACTTC. It is translated as CASRPFTSGPGTQYF. V and J are TRBV6-5 and TRBJ2-5, with 8 bases identical to TRBD2. The CDR3 contains 15 residues. V lost 6 bases and J lost 7; bases outside the gene matches: 13. CDR1 MNHEY and CDR2 SVGAGI come from the germline V gene.